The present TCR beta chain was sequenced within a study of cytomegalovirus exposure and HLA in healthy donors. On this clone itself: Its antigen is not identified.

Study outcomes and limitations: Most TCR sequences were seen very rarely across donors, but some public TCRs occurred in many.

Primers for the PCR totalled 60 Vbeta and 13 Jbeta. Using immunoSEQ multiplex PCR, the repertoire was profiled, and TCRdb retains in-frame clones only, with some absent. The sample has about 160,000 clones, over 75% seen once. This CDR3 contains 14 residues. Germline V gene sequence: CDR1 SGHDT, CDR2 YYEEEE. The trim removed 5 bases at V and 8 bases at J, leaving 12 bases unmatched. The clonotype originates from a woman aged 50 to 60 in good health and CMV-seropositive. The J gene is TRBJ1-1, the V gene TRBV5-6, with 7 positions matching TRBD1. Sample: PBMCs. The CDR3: CASSPILGTVEAFF. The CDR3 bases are TGTGCCAGCAGTCCAATATTAGGGACAGTCGAAGCTTTCTTT.